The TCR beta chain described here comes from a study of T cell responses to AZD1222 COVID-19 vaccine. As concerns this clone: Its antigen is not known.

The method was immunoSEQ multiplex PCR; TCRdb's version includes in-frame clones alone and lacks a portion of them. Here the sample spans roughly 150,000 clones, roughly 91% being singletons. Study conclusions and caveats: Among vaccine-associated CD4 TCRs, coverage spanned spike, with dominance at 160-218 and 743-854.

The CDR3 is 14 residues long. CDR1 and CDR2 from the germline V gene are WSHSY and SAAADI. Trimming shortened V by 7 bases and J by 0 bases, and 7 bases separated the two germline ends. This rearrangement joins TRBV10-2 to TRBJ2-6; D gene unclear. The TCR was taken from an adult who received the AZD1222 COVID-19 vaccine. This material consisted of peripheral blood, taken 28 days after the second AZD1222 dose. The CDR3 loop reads CASKGTSGANVLTF. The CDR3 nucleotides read TGCGCCAGCAAGGGTACCTCTGGGGCCAACGTCCTGACTTTC.